Listed below are T cell receptor beta chains from one sample, sequenced in a study of T-cell memory formation after mild COVID-19. A single record per CDR3 protein comes from TCRdb applying MiXCR to the 5' RACE reads. The top ten hold 20% to 25% of the sample, which has 300,000 to 400,000 distinct CDR3 sequences, roughly 13% seen once. Material for sequencing was PBMCs or a T cell subset sorted from them (not recorded which). These TCRs come from a man aged 18 to 30 who had mild COVID-19 (a few samples of this study predate the infection). Cell type and time point are not known. CDR3s include the opening cysteine and the closing phenylalanine or tryptophan. The D gene is left open where the match is weak. Rows may omit the clone size; those that give it use once, few, many or a size class.

J gene: TRBJ2-2; V gene: TRBV9; clone size: .; D gene: .; CDR3 DNA: TGTGCCAGCAGCGAAGTAGGTGAACTACCCGGAGCGGCCGGGGAGCTGTTTTTT; CDR3 protein: CASSEVGELPGAAGELFF
J gene: TRBJ2-3; V gene: TRBV29-1; clone size: few; D gene: .; CDR3 DNA: TGCAGCGTTGAAGGGGCCAGAGGATTGCGAGATACGCAGTATTTT; CDR3 protein: CSVEGARGLRDTQYF
J gene: TRBJ2-5; V gene: TRBV28; clone size: .; D gene: .; CDR3 DNA: TGTGCCAGCAGTTTTAGAACAGGGAAGGGAGGTCAAGAGACCCAGTACTTC; CDR3 protein: CASSFRTGKGGQETQYF
J gene: TRBJ2-7; V gene: TRBV9; clone size: many; D gene: .; CDR3 DNA: TGTGCCAGCAGCCCCTACAACAGTTACGAGCAGTACTTC; CDR3 protein: CASSPYNSYEQYF
J gene: TRBJ2-3; V gene: TRBV12-3/TRBV12-4; clone size: .; D gene: .; CDR3 DNA: TGTGCCAGCAGTTTGATACGCACAGATACGCAGTATTTT; CDR3 protein: CASSLIRTDTQYF
J gene: TRBJ2-1; V gene: TRBV7-8; clone size: few; D gene: TRBD2; CDR3 DNA: TGTGCCAGCAGCTTACCTAGCGGGGGCCCGAGCTCCTACAATGAGCAGTTCTTC; CDR3 protein: CASSLPSGGPSSYNEQFF
J gene: TRBJ2-1; V gene: TRBV7-2; clone size: many; D gene: .; CDR3 DNA: TGTGCCAGCAGCTTTTACTCCGGGAACAATGAGCAGTTCTTC; CDR3 protein: CASSFYSGNNEQFF
J gene: TRBJ1-5; V gene: TRBV11-2; clone size: few; D gene: .; CDR3 DNA: TGTGCCAGCAGCTTAGTGGATGGGAGTACTCAGCCCCAGCATTTT; CDR3 protein: CASSLVDGSTQPQHF
J gene: TRBJ1-5; V gene: TRBV11-2; clone size: many; D gene: .; CDR3 DNA: TGTGCCAGCAGTACAGGGCCCAATCAGCCCCAGCATTTT; CDR3 protein: CASSTGPNQPQHF
J gene: TRBJ1-1; V gene: TRBV19; clone size: few; D gene: .; CDR3 DNA: TGTGCCAGTAGTATTTCGGACATGCAAGACACTGAAGCTTTCTTT; CDR3 protein: CASSISDMQDTEAFF
J gene: TRBJ1-3; V gene: TRBV4-2; clone size: .; D gene: .; CDR3 DNA: TGTGCCAGCAGCCAAGAGGAGGGGCTAAATGGAAACACCATATATTTT; CDR3 protein: CASSQEEGLNGNTIYF
J gene: TRBJ2-7; V gene: TRBV12-3/TRBV12-4; clone size: .; D gene: .; CDR3 DNA: TGTGCCAGCAGTTTGGGAGGTACTTTGGAGCAGTACTTC; CDR3 protein: CASSLGGTLEQYF
J gene: TRBJ2-1; V gene: TRBV2; clone size: .; D gene: .; CDR3 DNA: TGTGCCAGCAGAGGACCAGGGGATGAGCAGTTCTTC; CDR3 protein: CASRGPGDEQFF
J gene: TRBJ2-7; V gene: TRBV5-4; clone size: many; D gene: TRBD2; CDR3 DNA: TGTGCCAGCAGCCCCGGACTAGCGGGGTCCTACGAGCAGTACTTC; CDR3 protein: CASSPGLAGSYEQYF
J gene: TRBJ2-7; V gene: TRBV7-9; clone size: many; D gene: TRBD1; CDR3 DNA: TGTGCCAGCAGCCAAACCGCGAGGACAGGGCTCGAGGACCCCTACGAGCAGTACTTC; CDR3 protein: CASSQTARTGLEDPYEQYF
J gene: TRBJ1-2; V gene: TRBV7-9; clone size: few; D gene: .; CDR3 DNA: TGTGCCAGCAGCTCCGTGGTCACAGACTATGGCTACACCTTC; CDR3 protein: CASSSVVTDYGYTF
J gene: TRBJ1-5; V gene: TRBV18; clone size: few; D gene: .; CDR3 DNA: TGTGCCAGCTCACCAGAGAGGTGGCCCCAGCATTTT; CDR3 protein: CASSPERWPQHF
J gene: TRBJ2-7; V gene: TRBV20-1; clone size: .; D gene: TRBD2; CDR3 DNA: TGCAGTGCCAGGACCCTAGCGGGGACTGAGCAGTACTTC; CDR3 protein: CSARTLAGTEQYF
J gene: TRBJ2-5; V gene: TRBV12-5; clone size: .; D gene: .; CDR3 DNA: TGTGCTACCGCCCGGGAACAAGAGACCCAGTACTTC; CDR3 protein: CATAREQETQYF
J gene: TRBJ1-1; V gene: TRBV5-1; clone size: many; D gene: .; CDR3 DNA: TGCGCCAGCAGCTTGCGGTCGGGGGCGAACACTGAAGCTTTCTTT; CDR3 protein: CASSLRSGANTEAFF
J gene: TRBJ2-5; V gene: TRBV9; clone size: .; D gene: .; CDR3 DNA: TGTGCCAGCAGCGTAGCTGCGGGGATTGGTTCTGGCCAAGAGACCCAGTACTTC; CDR3 protein: CASSVAAGIGSGQETQYF
J gene: TRBJ1-5; V gene: TRBV10-3; clone size: .; D gene: .; CDR3 DNA: TGTGCCATCAGTGGAGGGTCACAGCCCCAGCATTTT; CDR3 protein: CAISGGSQPQHF
J gene: TRBJ2-4; V gene: TRBV6-6; clone size: .; D gene: TRBD2; CDR3 DNA: TGTGCCAGCAGTTCCTTTAGCGGGGGTCTAGCCAAAAACATTCAGTACTTC; CDR3 protein: CASSSFSGGLAKNIQYF
J gene: TRBJ2-5; V gene: TRBV6-5; clone size: many; D gene: .; CDR3 DNA: TGTGCCAGCAGTTACTCCAGTCAAGAGACCCAGTACTTC; CDR3 protein: CASSYSSQETQYF
J gene: TRBJ2-1; V gene: TRBV7-2; clone size: few; D gene: TRBD2; CDR3 DNA: TGTGCCAGCAGCTTAGCACTAGCGGGGGGGCGGGAGCAGTTCTTC; CDR3 protein: CASSLALAGGREQFF
J gene: TRBJ2-1; V gene: TRBV10-3; clone size: many; D gene: .; CDR3 DNA: TGTGCCATCAGCGAAGCTGGATTGGGTCATGAGCAGTTCTTC; CDR3 protein: CAISEAGLGHEQFF
J gene: TRBJ1-3; V gene: TRBV15; clone size: few; D gene: .; CDR3 DNA: TGTGCCACCAGCAGAGGAACCTTAACAGGCTCTGGAAACACCATATATTTT; CDR3 protein: CATSRGTLTGSGNTIYF
J gene: TRBJ1-1; V gene: TRBV20-1; clone size: few; D gene: TRBD1; CDR3 DNA: TGCAGTGCTAGAGTTCAGGGGGACACTGAAGCTTTCTTT; CDR3 protein: CSARVQGDTEAFF
J gene: TRBJ2-1; V gene: TRBV2; clone size: few; D gene: .; CDR3 DNA: TGTGCCAGCAGTGAATATGGGGGAGCCCACTTCTTC; CDR3 protein: CASSEYGGAHFF
J gene: TRBJ2-3; V gene: TRBV5-1; clone size: .; D gene: .; CDR3 DNA: TGCGCCAGCAGCTTGGGGGGTCGCACAGAAACGCAGTATTTT; CDR3 protein: CASSLGGRTETQYF
J gene: TRBJ2-2; V gene: TRBV7-2; clone size: few; D gene: .; CDR3 DNA: TGTGCCAGCAGCCACTACCCCACCGGGACATCGAACACCGGGGAGCTGTTTTTT; CDR3 protein: CASSHYPTGTSNTGELFF
J gene: TRBJ1-2; V gene: TRBV7-9; clone size: once; D gene: .; CDR3 DNA: TGTGCCAGCAGCTTCCTCCCCCACAGGGTGTTAGCCTATGGCTACACCTTC; CDR3 protein: CASSFLPHRVLAYGYTF
J gene: TRBJ2-1; V gene: TRBV6-4; clone size: few; D gene: TRBD2; CDR3 DNA: TGTGCCAGCAGCCGGCGGGGGGACTACAATGAGCAGTTCTTC; CDR3 protein: CASSRRGDYNEQFF
J gene: TRBJ1-2; V gene: TRBV2; clone size: .; D gene: .; CDR3 DNA: TGTGCCACAGTGGGGGGAGATGGCTACACCTTC; CDR3 protein: CATVGGDGYTF
J gene: TRBJ2-3; V gene: TRBV4-2; clone size: few; D gene: .; CDR3 DNA: TGTGCCAGCAGCCGATCGGAGAGGGGCACAGATACGCAGTATTTT; CDR3 protein: CASSRSERGTDTQYF
J gene: TRBJ1-1; V gene: TRBV29-1; clone size: .; D gene: .; CDR3 DNA: TGCAGCGTTGAAGGTCTGGATTCGAACACTGAAGCTTTCTTT; CDR3 protein: CSVEGLDSNTEAFF
J gene: TRBJ2-4; V gene: TRBV5-1; clone size: few; D gene: .; CDR3 DNA: TGCGCCAGCACGTCTCCTAGTTCGCCCATTCAGTACTTC; CDR3 protein: CASTSPSSPIQYF
J gene: TRBJ2-1; V gene: TRBV7-2; clone size: .; D gene: TRBD1; CDR3 DNA: TGTGCCAGCAGCTTAGGATCGGGACAGGGACGCGAGCAGTTCTTC; CDR3 protein: CASSLGSGQGREQFF
J gene: TRBJ2-1; V gene: TRBV4-2; clone size: .; D gene: .; CDR3 DNA: TGTGCCAGCAGCCAAGACGGGCGGCCTATCTACAATGAGCAGTTCTTC; CDR3 protein: CASSQDGRPIYNEQFF
J gene: TRBJ2-5; V gene: TRBV30; clone size: .; D gene: TRBD2; CDR3 DNA: TGTGCCAAGACTAGCGGGGGCGGGACCCAGTACTTC; CDR3 protein: CAKTSGGGTQYF
J gene: TRBJ1-1; V gene: TRBV7-2; clone size: .; D gene: .; CDR3 DNA: TGTGCCAGCAGCTCTCCTACAGGGTTCACTGAAGCTTTCTTT; CDR3 protein: CASSSPTGFTEAFF
J gene: TRBJ1-1; V gene: TRBV30; clone size: few; D gene: TRBD1; CDR3 DNA: TGTGCCTGTAGCCAGGGGGATACTGAAGCTTTCTTT; CDR3 protein: CACSQGDTEAFF
J gene: TRBJ1-2; V gene: TRBV12-3/TRBV12-4; clone size: .; D gene: .; CDR3 DNA: TGTGCCAGCAGTCCCCGAGGGGTGGGCTACACCTTC; CDR3 protein: CASSPRGVGYTF
J gene: TRBJ1-1; V gene: TRBV7-2; clone size: few; D gene: .; CDR3 DNA: TGTGCCAGCAGCGGAAGGGCCCGCACTGAAGCTTTCTTT; CDR3 protein: CASSGRARTEAFF
J gene: TRBJ2-2; V gene: TRBV7-6; clone size: many; D gene: TRBD2; CDR3 DNA: TGTGCCAGCAGCCCCGCCGGCGGGAGCCGTTGGGAGCTGTTTTTT; CDR3 protein: CASSPAGGSRWELFF
J gene: TRBJ2-1; V gene: TRBV20-1; clone size: once; D gene: .; CDR3 DNA: TGCAGTGCTGGCAATGGCTTAGGGGGGCCCAATGAGCAGTTCTTC; CDR3 protein: CSAGNGLGGPNEQFF
J gene: TRBJ2-3; V gene: TRBV5-1; clone size: many; D gene: .; CDR3 DNA: TGTGCCAGCAGCTTGGAAGATACGCAGTATTTT; CDR3 protein: CASSLEDTQYF
J gene: TRBJ2-2; V gene: TRBV4-3; clone size: .; D gene: .; CDR3 DNA: TGCGCCAGCAGCGTGTGGGTTAGCACCGGGGAGCTGTTTTTT; CDR3 protein: CASSVWVSTGELFF
J gene: TRBJ2-1; V gene: TRBV9; clone size: .; D gene: .; CDR3 DNA: TGTGCCAGCGGGGGGGCGGAGAATGAGCAGTTCTTC; CDR3 protein: CASGGAENEQFF
J gene: TRBJ1-1; V gene: TRBV7-7; clone size: once; D gene: .; CDR3 DNA: TGTGCTAGCAGCTTATTTGTGGGGACTGAAGCTTTCTTT; CDR3 protein: CASSLFVGTEAFF
J gene: TRBJ1-2; V gene: TRBV28; clone size: few; D gene: .; CDR3 DNA: TGTGCCAGCAGTTTTCGAGGGGGGCAAGGCTACACCTTC; CDR3 protein: CASSFRGGQGYTF
J gene: TRBJ2-5; V gene: TRBV7-2; clone size: .; D gene: .; CDR3 DNA: TGTGCCAGCAGGGGGGGCCTGGGGCGTAGAGAGACCCAGTACTTC; CDR3 protein: CASRGGLGRRETQYF
J gene: TRBJ2-3; V gene: TRBV7-2; clone size: few; D gene: .; CDR3 DNA: TGTGCCAGCAGCCAAGAGAGGGAAGATACGCAGTATTTT; CDR3 protein: CASSQEREDTQYF
J gene: TRBJ2-5; V gene: TRBV5-6; clone size: few; D gene: .; CDR3 DNA: TGTGCCAGCAGAACCGAGGGGAGGAGTGGCCAAGAGACCCAGTACTTC; CDR3 protein: CASRTEGRSGQETQYF
J gene: TRBJ1-1; V gene: TRBV12-3/TRBV12-4; clone size: many; D gene: .; CDR3 DNA: TGTGCCAGCAGTTTAAACCTAGAGAACACTGAAGCTTTCTTT; CDR3 protein: CASSLNLENTEAFF
J gene: TRBJ1-5; V gene: TRBV11-2; clone size: few; D gene: .; CDR3 DNA: TGTGCCAGCAGCTTAGCCCTAAGGCAGCCCCAGCATTTT; CDR3 protein: CASSLALRQPQHF
J gene: TRBJ2-3; V gene: TRBV10-3; clone size: .; D gene: TRBD2; CDR3 DNA: TGTGCCATCAGTGAGTCGAGCGGGGCCAGGAGCACAGATACGCAGTATTTT; CDR3 protein: CAISESSGARSTDTQYF